Below are 21 T cell receptor beta chains sequenced from a single sample in a study of T cell responses to AZD1222 COVID-19 vaccine. TCRdb keeps only in-frame clones here, not all; method: immunoSEQ multiplex PCR. The table includes 75,000 to 95,000 clones, approximately 85% detected once. The sample was peripheral blood, taken on day 0 of AZD1222 vaccination. Every receptor here comes from an adult in good health.

The V and J genes are TRBV21-1 and TRBJ2-7; the tabulated D call, TRBD1, remains unverified against the DNA. TRBV21-1 counts as a pseudogene. The CDR3 covers 12 residues. CDR3 sequence (DNA): TGTGCCAGCCGGGACAGAGACTACGAGCAGTACTTC. The encoded protein is CASRDRDYEQYF.

In its sample, this clone was seen once. This rearrangement joins TRBV10-3 to TRBJ2-5; 8 bases align to TRBD1. J was trimmed by 3 bases and V by 7 bases; bases with no gene match: 4. Germline CDR1 reads ENHRY; CDR2 reads SYGVKD. CDR3 size: 13 residues. The CDR3 protein is CAITKDREETQYF. The CDR3 DNA follows: TGTGCCATCACCAAGGACAGGGAAGAGACCCAGTACTTC.

J is TRBJ2-3 and V is TRBV4-1; D gene ambiguous. V lost 0 bases and J lost 0, with 4 bases in between. This CDR3 comprises 14 residues. The germline CDR1 and CDR2 sequences are MGHRA and YSYEKL. CDR3 sequence reads: CASSQEGSTDTQYF. The CDR3 DNA follows: TGCGCCAGCAGCCAAGAGGGCAGCACAGATACGCAGTATTTT.

V and J are TRBV5-8 and TRBJ2-5, with a possible D match to TRBD2 (5 bases). V was cut by 3 bases and J by 4 bases, with 13 bases left in between. There are 14 residues in the CDR3. Germline V lookup: CDR1 SGHTS, CDR2 YDEGEE. This chain's CDR3 is CASSSLMRAETQYF. The CDR3 region has the DNA TGTGCCAGCAGCTCCCTGATGAGGGCAGAGACCCAGTACTTC.

This sequence joins TRBV28 and TRBJ1-2, with D hard to call. Germline V gene sequence: CDR1 MDHEN, CDR2 SYDVKM. The CDR3 contains 12 residues. V was shortened by 7 bases and J by 8 bases, with 14 bases between the two germline ends. Here the CDR3 DNA reads TGTGCCAGCACGTATAGGTCTGCGGGCTACACCTTC. Translation: CASTYRSAGYTF.

With regard to this clone: Other DNA sequences from this sample encode an identical CDR3 as well. The CDR3 is CASSFSNQPQHF. The CDR3 bases are TGTGCCAGCAGCTTTAGCAATCAGCCCCAGCATTTT. The chain joins TRBV5-6 to TRBJ1-5; D gene uncertain. This CDR3 is 12 amino acids long. V shed 2 bases and J shed 0 bases, with 0 bases lying between them. Germline CDR1 SGHDT, CDR2 YYEEEE. The full variable domain, its missing parts supplied by reference TRBV5-6 and TRBJ1-5, is DAGVTQSPTHLIKTRGQQVTLRCSPKSGHDTVSWYQQALGQGPQFIFQYYEEEERQRGNFPDRFSGHQFPNYSSELNVNALLLGDSALYLCASSFSNQPQHFGDGTRLSIL.

This chain uses TRBV28 with TRBJ1-2; the match to TRBD1 covers 10 bases. From germline, CDR1 is MDHEN and CDR2 SYDVKM. V lost 3 bases to trimming and J lost 6 bases; unmatched junction nucleotides: 7. The length of the CDR3 is 15 residues. DNA of the CDR3: TGTGCCAGCAGTTTTCCCCGACAGGGGGCGAATGGCTACACCTTC. Translating it yields CASSFPRQGANGYTF.

This clone was counted a single time. The chain uses TRBV10-3 and TRBJ1-1; the D is unclear. Trimming removed 3 bases from V and 0 bases from J, with 11 bases in between. CDR3 length equals 15 residues. Looked up from germline, CDR1 is ENHRY and CDR2 is SYGVKD. CDR3 bases: TGTGCCATCAGTGACCAAAGGACGGTGAACACTGAAGCTTTCTTT. Translated, it gives CAISDQRTVNTEAFF.

The chain recombines TRBV27 with TRBJ1-1, with 7 positions matching TRBD1. This CDR3 has 12 amino acids. Germline trimming cut 7 bases from V and 4 bases from J; bases unmatched to any gene: 3. Germline V gives CDR1 MNHEY, CDR2 SMNVEV (reference sequence). CDR3 coding DNA: TGTGCCAGCAAAACAGGGGCCACTGAAGCTTTCTTT. Amino acids: CASKTGATEAFF.

V and J are TRBV7-9 and TRBJ1-1; no clear D. The CDR3 contains 14 residues. The germline V and J ends were trimmed by 2 bases and 4 bases, with 11 bases remaining between them. Looked up from germline, CDR1 is SEHNR and CDR2 is FQNEAQ (reference sequence). The CDR3 DNA sequence: TGTGCCAGCAGCTTAAACAATGCGCGCACTGAAGCTTTCTTT. It is translated as CASSLNNARTEAFF.

The chain is built from TRBV7-3 and TRBJ2-2, with D maybe TRBD1 (5 bases). The germline V gene has CDR1 SGHTA and CDR2 FQGTGA. The V end was cut by 4 bases, the J end by 8 bases, with 20 bases between. The CDR3 extends over 16 amino acids. In DNA, the CDR3 is TGTGCCAGCAGCTCCCAGCCCACAATCACAGGAGGGGAGCTGTTTTTT. Its protein product is CASSSQPTITGGELFF.

The rearrangement joins TRBV28 to TRBJ2-7; D may be TRBD1 (6 bases). The length of the CDR3 is 15 residues. The V end was cut by 5 bases, the J end by 1 base, with 15 bases between. Germline CDR1 and CDR2: MDHEN and SYDVKM. The CDR3 DNA follows: TGTGCCAGCAGTACCCGGACGAGGGGGTCCTACGAGCAGTACTTC. Encoded protein: CASSTRTRGSYEQYF. The full variable domain, completed using reference TRBV28 and TRBJ2-7, is DVKVTQSSRYLVKRTGEKVFLECVQDMDHENMFWYRQDPGLGLRLIYFSYDVKMKEKGDIPEGYSVSREKKERFSLILESASTNQTSMYLCASSTRTRGSYEQYFGPGTRLTVT.

The V call is TRBV9, the J call TRBJ1-2; possibly TRBD1 for D (5 bases). The germline gives CDR1 SGDLS, CDR2 YYNGEE. The V gene lost 0 bases and the J gene lost 3 bases, with 9 bases spanning the gap. This CDR3 is built from 14 residues. CDR3 sequence reads: CASSVEDTYYGYTF. CDR3 nucleotide sequence: TGTGCCAGCAGCGTAGAGGACACATACTATGGCTACACCTTC.

This chain links TRBV9 with TRBJ2-1; 10 bases map to TRBD2. CDR3 length: 17 amino acids. The germline V gene has CDR1 SGDLS and CDR2 YYNGEE. J lost 4 bases, V lost 4 bases, and 11 bases had no gene match. This CDR3 reads CASSPRVSGGVYNEQFF. The CDR3 nucleotides read TGTGCCAGCAGCCCCCGAGTGAGCGGGGGGGTTTACAATGAGCAGTTCTTC.

The genes are TRBV4-2 and TRBJ1-6; D is ambiguous. The germline V gene has CDR1 LGHNA and CDR2 YNFKEQ. The CDR3 runs 13 residues. V was shortened by 4 bases and J by 5 bases, with 6 bases between the two germline ends. CDR3 bases: TGTGCCAGCAGCCCAGACAATAATTCACCCCTCCACTTT. The encoded protein is CASSPDNNSPLHF.

In the case of this clone: One junction end does not reproduce the germline sequence, and a read error may be involved. The chain carries TRBV7-9 and TRBJ1-2; unclear D gene. The CDR3 has 11 residues. In germline, CDR1 is SEHNR, CDR2 FQNEAQ (reference sequence). In DNA form, the CDR3 reads TGTGCCAGCAGCTTAGCCGACCTCCAAGGCTTC. Translating gives CASSLADLQGF. The entire variable domain, with the rest obtained from reference TRBV7-9 and TRBJ1-2, is as follows: DTGVSQNPRHKITKRGQNVTFRCDPISEHNRLYWYRQTLGQGPEFLTYFQNEAQLEKSRLLSDRFSAERPKGSFSTLEIQRTEQGDSAMYLCASSLADLQGFGSGTRLTVV.

The V call is TRBV5-1, the J call TRBJ2-5; TRBD1 matches 8 bases. Unmatched junction bases numbered 4, after V lost 2 bases and J lost 1 base. Germline loops: CDR1 SGHRS, CDR2 YFSETQ. This CDR3 has 15 amino acids. The CDR3 is CASSLQGGFQETQYF. Written as DNA, the CDR3 is TGCGCCAGCAGCTTACAGGGGGGTTTCCAAGAGACCCAGTACTTC.

The V call is TRBV2, the J call TRBJ2-3, with TRBD2 matching over 15 bases. The germline V gene has CDR1 SNHLY and CDR2 FYNNEI. The CDR3 covers 17 residues. The ends lost 5 bases at V and 3 bases at J; junction bases unmatched: 6. Written as DNA, the CDR3 is TGTGCCAGCAGTCCTCTGGGGACTAGCGGGGGGACAGATACGCAGTATTTT. It is translated as CASSPLGTSGGTDTQYF.

The chain links TRBV4-3 to TRBJ2-7; D may be TRBD2 (5 bases). The germline gives CDR1 LGHNA, CDR2 YSLEER. V lost 1 base and J 1 base, leaving 17 bases between the germline ends. The CDR3 extends over 17 amino acids. The CDR3: CASSQAGLGTGSYEQYF. CDR3 nucleotide sequence: TGCGCCAGCAGCCAAGCTGGACTGGGAACGGGATCCTACGAGCAGTACTTC.

The chain recombines TRBV7-9 with TRBJ1-2; 8 bases agree with TRBD1. CDR3 length: 18 amino acids. Germline V gene data show CDR1 as SEHNR and CDR2 as FQNEAQ (reference sequence). V shed 1 base, J shed 4 bases, and the junction held 14 bases outside the gene matches. CDR3 loop: CASSLGFPGRGLAYGYTF. The CDR3 DNA is TGTGCCAGCAGCTTAGGGTTTCCGGGCAGGGGGCTAGCCTATGGCTACACCTTC. Full variable domain (rest looked up from reference TRBV7-9 and TRBJ1-2): DTGVSQNPRHKITKRGQNVTFRCDPISEHNRLYWYRQTLGQGPEFLTYFQNEAQLEKSRLLSDRFSAERPKGSFSTLEIQRTEQGDSAMYLCASSLGFPGRGLAYGYTFGSGTRLTVV.

The V gene is TRBV6-5, the J gene TRBJ1-4; possibly TRBD1 for D (5 bases). The germline V gene has CDR1 MNHEY and CDR2 SVGAGI. CDR3 length: 15 residues. Trimming took 6 bases from V and 3 from J, leaving 14 bases between them. CDR3 nucleotides: TGTGCCAGCAGCACCAGGGTTCCCCCTAATGAAAAACTGTTTTTT. Its translation is CASSTRVPPNEKLFF.